Presented here are 17 T cell receptor beta chains from one specimen sequenced in a study of blood T cells in healthy people across ages. Combining a sample-barcoded 5' primer with a J-beta primer mix, a second PCR ran for roughly 6 to 12 cycles. Via MiXCR, TCRdb re-called the 5' RACE reads, giving one row per CDR3 protein. This table holds roughly 700,000 distinct CDR3 sequences, around 25% found once. A further study also used this sample, focusing on T cells of mothers and their children.

The sequenced sample was blood. The receptors here all came from a boy aged 5-17 years in good health.

In this sample, this clonotype turned up once. The chain recombines TRBV20-1 with TRBJ2-1, with D uncertain. The CDR3 is 11 amino acids. Trimming removed 0 bases from V and 9 bases from J, with 6 bases in between. CDR1 and CDR2 (germline): DFQATT, SNEGSKA (reference sequence). CDR3 sequence (DNA): TGCAGTGCTAGAGATGGGCCTGAGCAGTTCTTC. Amino acid sequence: CSARDGPEQFF.

In this sample, this clonotype turned up a few times. The genes are TRBV28 and TRBJ2-4; D might be TRBD1 (6 bases). There are 13 residues in the CDR3. The V end lost 2 bases, the J end lost 7 bases, and 9 bases lay between the germline ends. Germline V gene lookup returns CDR1 MDHEN and CDR2 SYDVKM. CDR3 bases: TGTGCCAGCAGTTTAGGGGGCAGGAACATTCAGTACTTC. Protein: CASSLGGRNIQYF. The variable domain in full, with the rest retrieved from reference TRBV28 and TRBJ2-4, is DVKVTQSSRYLVKRTGEKVFLECVQDMDHENMFWYRQDPGLGLRLIYFSYDVKMKEKGDIPEGYSVSREKKERFSLILESASTNQTSMYLCASSLGGRNIQYFGAGTRLSVL.

V usage is TRBV29-1 and J usage is TRBJ1-3; 7 positions match TRBD1. The V and J ends lost 4 bases and 2 bases, in that order; junction bases with no gene match: 2. Per the germline V gene, CDR1 is SQVTM and CDR2 is ANQGSEA. The CDR3 has 13 residues. As DNA, the CDR3 is TGCAGCGTTGTAACAGGGGCTGGAAACACCATATATTTT. Translating it yields CSVVTGAGNTIYF.

The rearrangement links TRBV11-1 to TRBJ2-5, with 8 bases identical to TRBD2. The germline V gene has CDR1 SGHAT and CDR2 FQDESV (reference sequence). This CDR3 region has 16 residues. The J segment lost 4 bases and the V segment lost 1 base, leaving 8 bases of the junction unmatched. CDR3: CASSLEPAGVIETQYF. The CDR3 DNA is TGTGCCAGCAGCTTAGAACCAGCGGGAGTAATAGAGACCCAGTACTTC.

V gene TRBV28 combines with J gene TRBJ2-5; possible D gene TRBD2, 5 bases. Deletions cut 3 bases from V and 11 bases from J, with 13 bases between. CDR3 length: 12 residues. Germline lookup yields CDR1 MDHEN and CDR2 SYDVKM. The CDR3 coding sequence is TGTGCCAGCAGTTTCCTCGGGAACGGGCAGTACTTC. This gives the protein CASSFLGNGQYF. The full variable domain, its missing parts supplied by reference TRBV28 and TRBJ2-5, is DVKVTQSSRYLVKRTGEKVFLECVQDMDHENMFWYRQDPGLGLRLIYFSYDVKMKEKGDIPEGYSVSREKKERFSLILESASTNQTSMYLCASSFLGNGQYFGPGTRLLVL.

This clonotype was seen only a few times. This chain links TRBV10-3 with TRBJ1-1, with D unclear. The CDR3 has 12 residues. Trimming took 6 bases from V and 2 from J, leaving 7 bases between them. From germline, CDR1 is ENHRY and CDR2 SYGVKD. The CDR3 spells CAIRDDNTEAFF. In DNA, the CDR3 is TGTGCCATCAGGGACGATAACACTGAAGCTTTCTTT.

This clonotype has more than one count but fewer than ten. The chain has TRBV5-1 and TRBJ2-2; D unclear. This CDR3 is 13 amino acids long. Germline lookup yields CDR1 SGHRS and CDR2 YFSETQ. Deletions cut 0 bases from V and 7 bases from J, with 7 bases between. Written as DNA, the CDR3 is TGCGCCAGCAGCTTGGACCCCAACGGGGAGCTGTTTTTT. It specifies CASSLDPNGELFF.

J is TRBJ1-1 and V is TRBV7-3; D unresolved. This CDR3 region has 14 residues. Trimming cost V 3 bases and J 3 bases, with 11 bases left between them. The germline V gene has CDR1 SGHTA and CDR2 FQGTGA. Here the CDR3 reads CASSLDGSYTEAFF. The CDR3 coding sequence is TGTGCCAGCAGCTTGGACGGAAGTTACACTGAAGCTTTCTTT.

About this clonotype itself: The junction shows a germline mismatch at one end, possibly a read error. The chain joins TRBV29-1 to TRBJ1-2, with 10 bases matching TRBD1. Germline V lookup: CDR1 SQVTM, CDR2 ANQGSEA. CDR3 length: 15 amino acids. CDR3 sequence (DNA): TGCAGCGGTGAACCATGGGACAGGGGCGAGGATGGCTACACCTTC. Translating it yields CSGEPWDRGEDGYTF.

The count of this clonotype is one. The chain combines TRBV6-1 with TRBJ2-4; D might be TRBD2 (5 bases). Trimming stripped 1 base from V and 4 bases from J, with 5 bases between. Germline V gene sequence: CDR1 MNHNS, CDR2 SASEGT. The CDR3 has 13 amino acids. DNA for the CDR3: TGTGCCAGCAGTGAAGGGACTAAAAACATTCAGTACTTC. It is translated as CASSEGTKNIQYF.

The chain uses TRBV2 and TRBJ2-7; D is unclear. Germline V gene lookup returns CDR1 SNHLY and CDR2 FYNNEI. The CDR3 length is 11 residues. V was pared by 7 bases and J by 7 bases, with 11 bases between. CDR3 DNA sequence: TGTGCCAGCACAGCTTTTGGGGAGCAGTACTTC. This encodes CASTAFGEQYF.

The rearrangement links TRBV21-1 to TRBJ2-1; TRBD2, the table's D call, lacks a check against the DNA. TRBV21-1 is labeled a pseudogene. The CDR3 is 17 residues long. Written as DNA, the CDR3 is TGTGCCAGCCGCCAGACAGCGGGAGTCTTCCCTCACAATGAGCAGTTCTTC. Its protein product is CASRQTAGVFPHNEQFF.

The V call is TRBV6-5, the J call TRBJ2-6; D ambiguous. Germline-derived CDR1 and CDR2 are MNHEY and SVGAGI. The CDR3 has 16 amino acids. V was shortened by 2 bases and J by 0 bases, with 8 bases between the two germline ends. DNA of the CDR3: TGTGCCAGCAGTTACCTTGGGTCCTCTGGGGCCAACGTCCTGACTTTC. It encodes CASSYLGSSGANVLTF.

This clonotype was detected only a few times. The chain links TRBV12-3 or TRBV12-4 to TRBJ2-5, with D possibly matching TRBD2 (6 bases). CDR3 length: 12 amino acids. V was clipped by 6 bases and J by 10 bases, with 15 bases between them. Here the CDR3 DNA reads TGTGCCAGCAGCCCTAGCGAAGTTGGCCAGTACTTC. This sequence encodes CASSPSEVGQYF.

The rearrangement links TRBV5-6 to TRBJ1-2, with D uncertain. This CDR3 is built from 13 residues. Germline V lookup: CDR1 SGHDT, CDR2 YYEEEE. The V gene lost 1 base and the J gene lost 8 bases, with 12 bases spanning the gap. The CDR3: CASSLSGHSGYTF. As DNA, the CDR3 is TGTGCCAGCAGCTTGAGTGGGCATTCAGGCTACACCTTC.

This clonotype came up a few times. The chain links TRBV5-1 to TRBJ1-2; 8 bases align to TRBD1. After removal of 0 bases from V and 11 bases from J, the junction contained 3 bases not matched to a gene. From germline, CDR1 is SGHRS and CDR2 YFSETQ. CDR3 length equals 12 residues. CDR3 in DNA: TGCGCCAGCAGCTTGGACTACAGGGGGTACACCTTC. Its protein is CASSLDYRGYTF.

V usage is TRBV6-2 or TRBV6-3 and J usage is TRBJ2-7; D perhaps matches TRBD2 (6 bases). The CDR3 runs to 14 residues. V dropped 4 bases and J dropped 5 bases, with 15 bases sitting between them. Germline CDR1 reads MNHEY; CDR2 reads SVGEGT. CDR3 DNA: TGTGCCAGCAGTTTAGGCGGGATAGGCGACGAGCAGTACTTC. It specifies CASSLGGIGDEQYF.